This T cell receptor (beta chain) appears in the sequencing data of a study of OX40 agonist ivuxolimab in advanced cancers. Overall study context: Patients received ivuxolimab, an agonistic anti-OX40 (CD134) antibody. At 0.01 to 10 mg/kg, ivuxolimab was administered intravenously to patients every 2 weeks.

Overall study findings and caveats: In general, CD8+ T cells held more expanded clones than CD4+ did, on average.

The V gene lost 4 bases and the J gene lost 3 bases, with 7 bases spanning the gap. This CDR3 is 12 amino acids long. CDR1 is GTSNPN, CDR2 SVGIG, per germline (reference sequence). The data were produced by immunoSEQ multiplex PCR, yet TCRdb's version contains in-frame clones alone and is incomplete. The table has 65,000 to 75,000 clones, 92% seen once. Turning to this clone: Antigen unknown.

Specimen: CD4+ or CD8+ T cells sorted from blood, collected in a trial of the OX40 agonist ivuxolimab. This receptor was obtained from an adult with an advanced solid tumor such as melanoma, head and neck, liver or kidney cancer. The rearrangement joins TRBV30 to TRBJ1-5; D not certain. The CDR3 is CAWNINNQPQHF. In nucleotides, the CDR3 is TGTGCCTGGAACATTAACAATCAGCCCCAGCATTTT.